The 30 T cell receptor beta chains below all came from one sample that was sequenced in a study of beta chain features in type 1 diabetes (dated by TCRdb to the late 2010s). The research as a whole found: Type 1 diabetes patients showed a moderate but significant shortening of TCRB CDR3 length in all four CD4+ subsets.

For these TCRs, the target antigens are not known. The library was produced with the immunoSEQ multiplex PCR assay. The entire amount of isolated RNA was reverse transcribed using the High Capacity cDNA Reverse Transcription Kit, so the sequenced TCRB transcripts were expressed ones. As stored in TCRdb, this immuneACCESS dataset retains in-frame rearrangements with V and J assigned. A fraction of the clones does not appear; measured against another copy, unresolved V genes explain less than half of the discrepancy, and the remainder lacks a known reason. This sample has hundreds of thousands of clones in its table, and 15% of those were observed once. The ten largest account for approximately 0.015% of the sample. The sample comprised naive CD4+ T cells from blood. This sample's cell subset or site label indicates: true naive CD4+ T cells. These receptors were obtained from a man younger than 35 with type 1 diabetes.

This CDR3 reads CASSSNPGAPYGYTF. CDR3 bases: TGTGCCAGCAGTTCCAACCCGGGAGCTCCCTATGGCTACACCTTC. The chain links TRBV28 to TRBJ1-2; D gene uncertain. Trimming stripped 4 bases from V and 4 bases from J, with 16 bases between. The CDR3 is made up of 15 amino acids. Germline CDR1 and CDR2: MDHEN and SYDVKM.

V usage is TRBV9 and J usage is TRBJ2-1; the match to TRBD2 covers 11 bases. The CDR3 totals 15 residues. The trim removed 4 bases at V and 3 bases at J, leaving 3 bases unmatched. The germline V gene encodes CDR1 SGDLS and CDR2 YYNGEE. As DNA, the CDR3 is TGTGCCAGCAGCCTGGGACTAGCGGTCTACAATGAGCAGTTCTTC. It yields the protein CASSLGLAVYNEQFF.

This clone was picked up a small number of times. The chain recombines TRBV2 with TRBJ2-1, with D possibly being TRBD2 (5 bases). Germline V gene sequence: CDR1 SNHLY, CDR2 FYNNEI. This CDR3 has 12 amino acids. CDR3 in DNA: TGTACGGACGCCCTGAGGGAGAATGAGCAGTTCTTC. Amino acids: CTDALRENEQFF.

The rearrangement links TRBV25-1 to TRBJ1-1; the match to TRBD1 covers 10 bases. The J segment lost 3 bases and the V segment lost 3 bases, leaving 4 bases of the junction unmatched. The CDR3 consists of 15 residues. CDR1 MGHDK and CDR2 SYGVNS come from the germline V gene. The CDR3 DNA is TGTGCCAGCAGTGACCCCGGGACAGGGGACACTGAAGCTTTCTTT. It translates to CASSDPGTGDTEAFF.

This clone was counted a few times. The chain uses TRBV11-2 and TRBJ2-3; D unresolved. The CDR3 has 15 amino acids. Trimming shortened V by 1 base and J by 6 bases, and 14 bases separated the two germline ends. In germline, CDR1 is SGHAT, CDR2 FQNNGV. The CDR3 protein is CASSLGHRVTDTQYF. CDR3 DNA sequence: TGTGCCAGCAGCTTAGGGCACAGAGTAACGGATACGCAGTATTTT.

This clone showed up just a few times. V is TRBV6-5 and J is TRBJ2-1, with TRBD1 identical over 7 bases. The CDR3 is 12 residues long. Per the germline V gene, CDR1 is MNHEY and CDR2 is SVGAGI. The ends lost 6 bases at V and 7 bases at J; junction bases unmatched: 3. The CDR3 reads CASSHRGNEQFF. For the CDR3, the DNA is TGTGCCAGCAGCCACAGGGGAAATGAGCAGTTCTTC.

This clone was found a few times. The rearrangement links TRBV9 to TRBJ1-2; a weak D match, TRBD1 (5 bases). This CDR3 has 14 residues. The V and J ends lost 4 bases and 7 bases respectively, with 17 bases between them. Germline V gives CDR1 SGDLS, CDR2 YYNGEE. CDR3 residues: CASSSPPGSSGYTF. The CDR3 DNA sequence: TGTGCCAGCAGCTCCCCCCCAGGGTCGAGTGGCTACACCTTC.

This clone has a handful of counts. V and J are TRBV7-2 and TRBJ2-2, with 11 positions matching TRBD2. Germline assignment: CDR1 SGHTA and CDR2 FQGNSA. The CDR3 runs to 17 residues. V shed 5 bases and J 9 bases; nucleotides not matched to a gene: 14. Written as DNA, the CDR3 is TGTGCCAGCAGCCTCGGCCTAGCGGGAGGATCCCCCCGGGAGCTGTTTTTT. Its protein is CASSLGLAGGSPRELFF.

This chain joins TRBV30 and TRBJ1-3; D uncertain. Germline V gene data show CDR1 as GTSNPN and CDR2 as SVGIG (reference sequence). V was pared by 5 bases and J by 0 bases, with 11 bases between. The CDR3 runs to 14 residues. The CDR3 DNA sequence: TGTGCCTGGGGTCCGGGATCCTCTGGAAACACCATATATTTT. It yields the protein CAWGPGSSGNTIYF. The full variable domain, rest sourced from reference TRBV30 and TRBJ1-3, is SQTIHQWPATLVQPVGSPLSLECTVEGTSNPNLYWYRQAAGRGLQLLFYSVGIGQISSEVPQNLSASRPQDRQFILSSKKLLLSDSGFYLCAWGPGSSGNTIYFGEGSWLTVV.

This clone was counted a few times. This chain links TRBV28 with TRBJ2-7; 11 nucleotides align to TRBD2. Germline V gene data show CDR1 as MDHEN and CDR2 as SYDVKM. This CDR3 spans 14 amino acids. J gave up 2 bases and V 6 bases, and 3 bases lay outside the gene matches. CDR3 sequence reads: CASSVAGGTYEQYF. CDR3 DNA: TGTGCCAGCAGCGTAGCGGGGGGGACCTACGAGCAGTACTTC. Together with reference TRBV28 and TRBJ2-7, the CDR3 gives the full variable domain: DVKVTQSSRYLVKRTGEKVFLECVQDMDHENMFWYRQDPGLGLRLIYFSYDVKMKEKGDIPEGYSVSREKKERFSLILESASTNQTSMYLCASSVAGGTYEQYFGPGTRLTVT.

The rearrangement uses TRBV9 and TRBJ2-7; D is perhaps TRBD1 (6 bases). Germline V gene data show CDR1 as SGDLS and CDR2 as YYNGEE. With 3 bases removed from V and 5 bases from J, the gap between germline ends came to 18 bases. This CDR3 has 15 amino acids. This CDR3 is CASSASPGTSDEQYF. CDR3 in DNA: TGTGCCAGCAGCGCCTCCCCCGGGACATCCGACGAGCAGTACTTC.

This clone occurred a few times. Different DNA sequences within this sample yield the same CDR3. J is TRBJ2-3 and V is TRBV4-1; D remains ambiguous. This CDR3 has 14 residues. Germline assignment: CDR1 MGHRA and CDR2 YSYEKL. The ends were cut back, 1 base at V and 0 bases at J, with 5 bases in the middle. The CDR3 loop reads CASSQVTSTDTQYF. DNA of the CDR3: TGCGCCAGCAGCCAAGTGACTAGCACAGATACGCAGTATTTT.

The chain is built from TRBV19 and TRBJ2-2; TRBD2 might be the D (6 bases). CDR3 length equals 15 residues. The V gene's germline CDR1 is LNHDA and CDR2 SQIVND (reference sequence). V lost 3 bases and J 7 bases, leaving 15 bases between the germline ends. The CDR3 spells CASSISSGRSGELFF. Here the CDR3 DNA reads TGTGCCAGTAGTATCTCCAGTGGGAGGAGCGGGGAGCTGTTTTTT.

The chain carries TRBV7-9 and TRBJ2-3; D call uncertain. This CDR3 is built from 14 residues. Deletions cut 2 bases from V and 0 bases from J, with 6 bases between. CDR1 and CDR2 from the germline V gene are SEHNR and FQNEAQ (reference sequence). CDR3 residues: CASSLYASTDTQYF. Here the CDR3 DNA reads TGTGCCAGCAGCTTATACGCGAGCACAGATACGCAGTATTTT. Full variable domain (outside the CDR3, taken from reference TRBV7-9 and TRBJ2-3): DTGVSQNPRHKITKRGQNVTFRCDPISEHNRLYWYRQTLGQGPEFLTYFQNEAQLEKSRLLSDRFSAERPKGSFSTLEIQRTEQGDSAMYLCASSLYASTDTQYFGPGTRLTVL.

This clone came up a few times. The CDR3 nucleotides read TGTGCCACCCAGAGACCGGGACAGCAGACCGAGCAGTACTTC. This sequence encodes CATQRPGQQTEQYF. The chain links TRBV15 to TRBJ2-7, with 7 positions matching TRBD1. Germline CDR1 and CDR2: LNHNV and YYDKDF (reference sequence). The length of the CDR3 is 14 residues. V was pared by 8 bases and J by 6 bases, with 13 bases of the junction left unmatched.

This clone was seen only a few times. The J gene is TRBJ2-1, the V gene TRBV5-4, with 10 bases fitting TRBD1. CDR3 length: 15 amino acids. Per the germline V gene, CDR1 is SGHNT and CDR2 is YYREEE (reference sequence). The V segment lost 4 bases and the J segment 5 bases; nucleotides outside the gene matches: 6. As DNA, the CDR3 is TGTGCCAGCAGCACGGGGGGGACAGGGGACAATGAGCAGTTCTTC. Amino acids: CASSTGGTGDNEQFF.

This clone came up a few times. This chain connects TRBV5-4 to TRBJ2-5, with D unclear. V dropped 1 base and J dropped 4 bases, with 5 bases sitting between them. CDR1 is SGHNT, CDR2 YYREEE, per germline (reference sequence). The CDR3 runs 12 residues. CDR3 sequence (DNA): TGTGCCAGCAGCTTGCCATCAGAGACCCAGTACTTC. It translates to CASSLPSETQYF.

This clone was seen more than once but under ten times. The chain joins TRBV19 to TRBJ2-1; no firm D call. The CDR3 is made up of 11 amino acids. Germline CDR1 is LNHDA and CDR2 is SQIVND (reference sequence). The ends were cut back, 8 bases at V and 2 bases at J, with 4 bases in the middle. Here the CDR3 DNA reads TGTGCCAGTCTAGCCTACAATGAGCAGTTCTTC. Its protein is CASLAYNEQFF.

This clone was detected only a few times. This chain links TRBV27 with TRBJ2-7; 10 positions match TRBD1. Germline V gene lookup returns CDR1 MNHEY and CDR2 SMNVEV (reference sequence). The V gene end was trimmed by 6 bases and the J gene end by 2 bases; junction bases not matched to a gene: 7. The CDR3 is 15 residues long. CDR3 in amino acids: CASRTRTGGAYEQYF. Here the CDR3 DNA reads TGTGCCAGCAGGACTAGGACAGGGGGTGCCTACGAGCAGTACTTC.

The J gene is TRBJ2-1, the V gene TRBV18; no firm D call. Germline V lookup: CDR1 KGHSH, CDR2 LQKENI. The CDR3 consists of 11 residues. V lost 3 bases and J 7 bases, leaving 4 bases between the germline ends. The CDR3 DNA reads TGTGCCAGCTCACCTCTGAATGAGCAGTTCTTC. Its translation is CASSPLNEQFF.

This clone appeared a few times. The chain uses TRBV2 and TRBJ1-2, with TRBD1 as a possible D gene (6 bases). Trimming removed 2 bases from V and 5 bases from J, with 18 bases in between. The CDR3 runs to 16 residues. Germline V CDR1 and CDR2: SNHLY, FYNNEI. CDR3 bases: TGTGCCAGCAGTGAATACCGGGGGGCGTTTCGATATGGCTACACCTTC. Its protein is CASSEYRGAFRYGYTF.

This clone was recorded a few times. Other DNA sequences from this sample encode an identical CDR3 as well. The chain links TRBV30 to TRBJ2-1; D is undetermined. The CDR3 loop spans 12 amino acids. Trimming removed 0 bases from V and 7 bases from J, with 7 bases in between. Germline CDR1 and CDR2: GTSNPN and SVGIG (reference sequence). The CDR3 DNA follows: TGTGCCTGGAGTGTACGAGGTAATGAGCAGTTCTTC. It codes for CAWSVRGNEQFF.

The rearrangement uses TRBV20-1 and TRBJ2-4; no clear D gene. Trimming took off 2 bases at V and 12 bases at J, with 8 bases between the two ends. Germline V lookup: CDR1 DFQATT, CDR2 SNEGSKA (reference sequence). CDR3 length equals 10 residues. In DNA, the CDR3 is TGCAGTGCTAGACTCCAAGCTCAGTACTTC. Translating it yields CSARLQAQYF.

The chain has TRBV4-2 and TRBJ1-5, with D possibly TRBD1 on 6 matching bases. The germline V gene encodes CDR1 LGHNA and CDR2 YNFKEQ. The CDR3 spans 14 residues. Trimming left V 4 bases short and J 6 bases short, with 13 bases between. Here the CDR3 reads CASSPGHGGQPQHF. CDR3 nucleotide sequence: TGTGCCAGCAGCCCGGGACATGGAGGTCAGCCCCAGCATTTT.

This clone turned up a few times. The rearrangement joins TRBV28 to TRBJ2-7, with 15 bases that match TRBD2. Germline trimming cut 5 bases from V and 4 bases from J; bases unmatched to any gene: 6. This CDR3 has 16 residues. Germline values: CDR1 MDHEN, CDR2 SYDVKM. In nucleotides, the CDR3 is TGTGCCAGCAGTCACCCCGGGACTAGCGGGAGGTACGAGCAGTACTTC. It yields the protein CASSHPGTSGRYEQYF.

The chain uses TRBV9 and TRBJ2-2; D unresolved. This CDR3 region has 16 residues. The V end lost 0 bases, the J end lost 1 base, and 10 bases lay between the germline ends. Germline CDR1 and CDR2: SGDLS and YYNGEE. CDR3 region: CASSVGPRKNTGELFF. As DNA, the CDR3 is TGTGCCAGCAGCGTAGGCCCTAGGAAGAACACCGGGGAGCTGTTTTTT.

This clone came up a few times. The gene calls are TRBV30 and TRBJ1-4, with TRBD1 matching over 10 bases. Trimming took 5 bases from V and 6 from J; bases not matched to a gene: 6. The CDR3 extends over 14 amino acids. Germline CDR1 reads GTSNPN; CDR2 reads SVGIG (reference sequence). CDR3 nucleotide sequence: TGTGCCTGGTCGAGACAGGGGGCGTATGAAAAACTGTTTTTT. The encoded protein is CAWSRQGAYEKLFF.

V usage is TRBV6-5 and J usage is TRBJ2-5, with TRBD2 as a possible D gene (5 bases). V was cut by 8 bases and J by 5 bases, with 9 bases left in between. CDR1 is MNHEY, CDR2 SVGAGI, per germline. CDR3 length equals 11 residues. Here the CDR3 reads CASWTRETQYF. The CDR3 coding sequence is TGTGCCAGCTGGACTCGGGAGACCCAGTACTTC.

This chain links TRBV5-1 with TRBJ2-3; 11 bases map to TRBD1. V lost 4 bases, J lost 4 bases, and 5 bases stayed unmatched. The germline V gene encodes CDR1 SGHRS and CDR2 YFSETQ. The CDR3 totals 15 residues. DNA of the CDR3: TGCGCCAGCAGCCCCGGGACAGGGGGTCCAGATACGCAGTATTTT. Its protein product is CASSPGTGGPDTQYF.

This chain joins TRBV4-3 and TRBJ2-1; 13 bases match TRBD2. Trimming at V came to 0 bases and at J to 10 bases, leaving 6 bases not matched to a gene. CDR1 is LGHNA, CDR2 YSLEER, per germline. The CDR3 extends over 16 amino acids. CDR3 nucleotide sequence: TGCGCCAGCAGCCAAGAGACTAGCGGGGGGTCTGGGGAGCAGTTCTTC. Translation gives CASSQETSGGSGEQFF.